Listed here are 2 T cell receptor beta chains from one sample, sequenced in a study of cytomegalovirus exposure and HLA in healthy donors. Primers for the PCR totalled 60 Vbeta and 13 Jbeta. Clones were read by immunoSEQ multiplex PCR, and TCRdb kept only the in-frame ones, dropping some. The repertoire consists of more than 55,000 clones, with 75% to 85% occurring once and the leading ten covering around 3.9%. Source material: PBMCs. These receptors were collected from a woman aged 40 to 49 in good health and CMV-seronegative.

V gene TRBV9 combines with J gene TRBJ2-7; D remains unclear. In germline, CDR1 is SGDLS, CDR2 YYNGEE. This CDR3 has 15 residues. The V end was cut by 4 bases, the J end by 2 bases, with 16 bases between. The DNA of the CDR3 is TGTGCCAGCAGCCCCGCTCAGACAAACGCCTACGAGCAGTACTTC. Its protein product is CASSPAQTNAYEQYF.

A word on this clone: Different DNA sequences within this sample yield the same CDR3. The rearrangement uses TRBV5-8 and TRBJ1-5; maybe TRBD1 (5 bases). Germline loops: CDR1 SGHTS, CDR2 YDEGEE. Trimming took off 0 bases at V and 10 bases at J, with 14 bases between the two ends. CDR3 length: 14 residues. The DNA for the CDR3 is TGTGCCAGCAGCTTGGCGGGGGGAATGCAACCCCAGCATTTT. Protein sequence: CASSLAGGMQPQHF. The full variable domain, completed using reference TRBV5-8 and TRBJ1-5, is EAGVTQSPTHLIKTRGQQATLRCSPISGHTSVYWYQQALGLGLQFLLWYDEGEERNRGNFPPRFSGRQFPNYSSELNVNALELEDSALYLCASSLAGGMQPQHFGDGTRLSIL.